This TCR beta chain stems from a study of T-cell memory formation after mild COVID-19. Findings and limits, study-wide: Certain responding clones were present in pre-infection memory, suggesting participation of cross-reactive memory. Later expanders leaned CD4+, whereas day 15 to 85 contracting clones were balanced CD4/CD8. CD4+ contracting clones were found mainly in CM and EM, and CD8+ ones in EMRA.

This clonotype showed up just once. Its target is not known. Deletions cut 0 bases from V and 6 bases from J, with 11 bases between. The germline gives CDR1 KGHSH, CDR2 LQKENI. CDR3 length equals 14 residues. 5'RACE primed from the constant segment yielded TCR alpha and TCR beta cDNA libraries bearing sample barcodes and UMIs. MiXCR, run by TCRdb on the 5' RACE reads, gives a single entry per CDR3 protein. The sample lists roughly 310,000 distinct CDR3 sequences, around a sixth occurring once. The sequenced sample consisted of PBMCs or a T cell subset sorted from them (not recorded which). The sequence came from a man younger than 35 who had mild COVID-19 (a few samples of this study predate the infection). Cell type and time point are not known. This chain uses TRBV18 with TRBJ1-2; possible D gene TRBD1, 5 bases. DNA of the CDR3: TGTGCCAGCTCACCACCCGCCAGGGTGGATGGCTACACCTTC. It is translated as CASSPPARVDGYTF.